These 14 T cell receptor beta chains originate from one sample sequenced in a study of blood T cell repertoires in COVID-19. Assay: immunoSEQ multiplex PCR; the TCRdb copy retains only in-frame clones and omits some. The sample includes about 290,000 clones, roughly 90% of them seen just once. Sample: peripheral blood. Receptors originate from a woman aged 25 to 39 with COVID-19, enrolled during active disease.

The rearrangement links TRBV18 to TRBJ1-1, with TRBD1 identical over 7 bases. CDR1 and CDR2 from the germline V gene are KGHSH and LQKENI. This CDR3 has 11 amino acids. The V and J ends lost 5 bases and 8 bases, in that order; junction bases with no gene match: 2. The CDR3 DNA reads as TGTGCCAGCTCATTGGACAGGGAAGCTTTCTTT. Protein: CASSLDREAFF.

The chain recombines TRBV6-2 or TRBV6-3 with TRBJ1-6; TRBD1 is a possible D gene (6 bases). Trimming shortened V by 5 bases and J by 8 bases, and 16 bases separated the two germline ends. The CDR3 is 15 amino acids. The germline CDR1 and CDR2 sequences are MNHEY and SVGEGT. CDR3 sequence (DNA): TGTGCCAGCAGTAGCCAGGGGTTCGGGCATTCACCCCTCCACTTT. Translated: CASSSQGFGHSPLHF.

The chain recombines TRBV24-1 with TRBJ2-5, with 10 positions matching TRBD1. The CDR3 runs to 16 residues. Germline-derived CDR1 and CDR2 are KGHDR and SFDVKD. Trimming at V came to 5 bases and at J to 4 bases, leaving 9 bases not matched to a gene. The CDR3 reads CATSAPGQGGRETQYF. CDR3 in DNA: TGTGCCACCAGTGCCCCCGGACAGGGGGGTAGAGAGACCCAGTACTTC.

DNA of the CDR3: TGTGCCAGCTTAGCTGGTGTGGACACTGAAGCTTTCTTT. It yields the protein CASLAGVDTEAFF. The chain uses TRBV12-3 or TRBV12-4 and TRBJ1-1; D gene uncertain. CDR3 length equals 13 residues. V dropped 8 bases and J dropped 3 bases, with 13 bases sitting between them.

V is TRBV4-1 and J is TRBJ1-6; 7 bases are shared with TRBD1. This CDR3 is built from 16 residues. Looked up from germline, CDR1 is MGHRA and CDR2 is YSYEKL. The trim removed 3 bases at V and 6 bases at J, leaving 8 bases unmatched. The CDR3 reads CASSQRTGASNSPLHF. The CDR3 DNA is TGCGCCAGCAGCCAGAGGACAGGAGCAAGTAATTCACCCCTCCACTTT.

This chain links TRBV7-9 with TRBJ1-2, with D perhaps matching TRBD1 (5 bases). The CDR3 has 12 amino acids. Germline CDR1 and CDR2: SEHNR and FQNEAQ (reference sequence). V lost 5 bases and J 8 bases, leaving 12 bases between the germline ends. CDR3: CASSIDSYGYTF. The CDR3 region has the DNA TGTGCCAGCAGCATCGACAGTTACGGCTACACCTTC. Filled out from reference TRBV7-9 and TRBJ1-2, the complete variable domain reads DTGVSQNPRHKITKRGQNVTFRCDPISEHNRLYWYRQTLGQGPEFLTYFQNEAQLEKSRLLSDRFSAERPKGSFSTLEIQRTEQGDSAMYLCASSIDSYGYTFGSGTRLTVV.

V gene TRBV7-9 combines with J gene TRBJ2-1; 9 bases match TRBD1. The CDR3 has 15 amino acids. V shed 5 bases and J 5 bases; nucleotides not matched to a gene: 7. Germline loops: CDR1 SEHNR, CDR2 FQNEAQ (reference sequence). The CDR3 is CASSTWTGDDNEQFF. Written as DNA, the CDR3 is TGTGCCAGCAGCACCTGGACAGGGGACGACAATGAGCAGTTCTTC.

The chain links TRBV7-8 to TRBJ2-7, with 7 bases lining up with TRBD1. Germline V gene sequence: CDR1 SGHVS, CDR2 FQNEAQ. This CDR3 is built from 15 residues. V was clipped by 0 bases and J by 3 bases; unmatched bases: 5. CDR3 nucleotides: TGTGCCAGCAGCTTAGCCCAGGGGGTTGGCTACGAGCAGTACTTC. The encoded protein is CASSLAQGVGYEQYF.

This clone showed up just a few times. The V gene is TRBV10-2, the J gene TRBJ2-3; the match to TRBD2 covers 11 bases. The germline CDR1 and CDR2 sequences are WSHSY and SAAADI. The CDR3 is made up of 15 amino acids. Germline trimming cut 7 bases from V and 1 base from J; bases unmatched to any gene: 4. This CDR3 reads CASTGLAGGTDTQYF. The CDR3 nucleotides are TGCGCCAGCACCGGACTAGCGGGTGGCACAGATACGCAGTATTTT.

The chain carries TRBV6-5 and TRBJ1-3, with TRBD1 matching over 7 bases. The J segment lost 0 bases and the V segment lost 5 bases, leaving 4 bases of the junction unmatched. This CDR3 spans 15 amino acids. The germline V gene has CDR1 MNHEY and CDR2 SVGAGI. The CDR3 is CASSRDRASGNTIYF. The CDR3 DNA reads TGTGCCAGCAGTCGGGACAGAGCCTCTGGAAACACCATATATTTT.

This chain connects TRBV5-1 to TRBJ2-1; D possibly corresponds to TRBD1 (5 bases). Germline-derived CDR1 and CDR2 are SGHRS and YFSETQ. The CDR3 extends over 14 amino acids. V lost 1 base, J lost 7 bases, and 12 bases lay in between. The CDR3 region is CASSLWQGRNEQFF. As DNA, the CDR3 is TGCGCCAGCAGCTTGTGGCAGGGAAGGAATGAGCAGTTCTTC.

This chain uses TRBV6-6 with TRBJ1-5; 9 nucleotides match TRBD1. This CDR3 has 16 residues. The ends lost 8 bases at V and 5 bases at J; junction bases unmatched: 13. The germline V gene has CDR1 MNHNY and CDR2 SVGAGI (reference sequence). For the CDR3, the DNA is TGTGCCAGCTCCGGACAGGGGAGGGGGTTAGATCAGCCCCAGCATTTT. This gives the protein CASSGQGRGLDQPQHF.

This clone came up a few times. The chain is built from TRBV12-5 and TRBJ2-3; weak D call: TRBD1 (6 bases). CDR1 LGHNT and CDR2 FRNRAP come from the germline V gene. Trimming shortened V by 2 bases and J by 6 bases, and 9 bases separated the two germline ends. The CDR3 has 13 residues. The CDR3 loop reads CASGLTGSDTQYF. CDR3 DNA sequence: TGTGCTAGTGGTTTGACAGGGTCCGATACGCAGTATTTT.

The gene calls are TRBV2 and TRBJ1-3; TRBD1 might be the D (5 bases). V lost 4 bases to trimming and J lost 0 bases, with 16 bases between them. CDR3 length equals 17 residues. Germline assignment: CDR1 SNHLY and CDR2 FYNNEI. CDR3 in DNA: TGTGCCAGCAGTGTAAGGCAGGGCCTTTTCTCTGGAAACACCATATATTTT. Translation: CASSVRQGLFSGNTIYF. Complete variable domain (other parts from reference TRBV2 and TRBJ1-3): EPEVTQTPSHQVTQMGQEVILRCVPISNHLYFYWYRQILGQKVEFLVSFYNNEISEKSEIFDDQFSVERPDGSNFTLKIRSTKLEDSAMYFCASSVRQGLFSGNTIYFGEGSWLTVV.